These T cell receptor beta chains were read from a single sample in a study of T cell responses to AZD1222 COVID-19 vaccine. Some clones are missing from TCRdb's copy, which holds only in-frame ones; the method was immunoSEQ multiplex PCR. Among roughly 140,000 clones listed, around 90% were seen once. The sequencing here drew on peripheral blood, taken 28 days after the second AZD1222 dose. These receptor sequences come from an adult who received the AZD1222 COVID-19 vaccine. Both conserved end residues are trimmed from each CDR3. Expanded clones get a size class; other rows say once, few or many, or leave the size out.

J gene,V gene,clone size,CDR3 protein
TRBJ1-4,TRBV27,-,ASSLTGGGKKLF
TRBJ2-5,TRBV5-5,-,ASTKLATETQY
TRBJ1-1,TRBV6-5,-,ASSYWDSLNTEAF
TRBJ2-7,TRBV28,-,ASGRHEQY
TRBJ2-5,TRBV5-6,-,ASSLTGMAKTQY
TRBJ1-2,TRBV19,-,ASSTWTGLGYGYT
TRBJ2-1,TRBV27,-,ASSLEWGTRYNEQF
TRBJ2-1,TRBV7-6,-,ASSGEQREKNEQF
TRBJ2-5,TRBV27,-,ASSFNVEVGVTQY
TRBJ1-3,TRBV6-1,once,ASSETLSGNTIY
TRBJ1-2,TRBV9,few,ASSPPTGNLGGYT
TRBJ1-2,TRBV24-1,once,ATSDRDGANYGYT
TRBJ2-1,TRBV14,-,ASSQGGGINEQF
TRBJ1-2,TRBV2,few,ASPPRGYGYT
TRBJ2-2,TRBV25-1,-,ASGPSGSAGELF
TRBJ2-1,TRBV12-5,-,ASKGSGSSYNEQF